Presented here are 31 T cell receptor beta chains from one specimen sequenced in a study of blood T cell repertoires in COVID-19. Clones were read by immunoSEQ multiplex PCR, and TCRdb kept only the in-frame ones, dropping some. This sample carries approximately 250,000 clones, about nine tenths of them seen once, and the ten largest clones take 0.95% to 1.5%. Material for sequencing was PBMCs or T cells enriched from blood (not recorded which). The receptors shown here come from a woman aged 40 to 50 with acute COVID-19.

CDR3 nucleotides: TGTGCCAGCAGCAGCCGCCTCCGGACACCAGGCAATGAGCAGTTCTTC. Its protein product is CASSSRLRTPGNEQFF. This rearrangement joins TRBV7-9 to TRBJ2-1, with D possibly being TRBD1 (5 bases). The germline gives CDR1 SEHNR, CDR2 FQNEAQ (reference sequence). The length of the CDR3 is 16 residues. Trimming removed 5 bases at V and 6 bases at J, with 20 bases between.

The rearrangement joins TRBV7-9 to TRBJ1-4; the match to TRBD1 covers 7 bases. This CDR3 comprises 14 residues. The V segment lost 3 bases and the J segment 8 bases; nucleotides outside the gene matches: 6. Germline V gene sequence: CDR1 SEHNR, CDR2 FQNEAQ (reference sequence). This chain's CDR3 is CASSFHRGGEKLFF. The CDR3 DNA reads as TGTGCCAGCAGCTTCCACAGGGGAGGAGAAAAACTGTTTTTT.

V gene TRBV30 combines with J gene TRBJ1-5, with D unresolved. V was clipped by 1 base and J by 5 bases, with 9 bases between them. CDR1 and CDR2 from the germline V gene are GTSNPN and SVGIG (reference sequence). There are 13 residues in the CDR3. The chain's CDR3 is CAWSEQADQPQHF. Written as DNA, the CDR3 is TGTGCCTGGAGTGAGCAGGCAGATCAGCCCCAGCATTTT.

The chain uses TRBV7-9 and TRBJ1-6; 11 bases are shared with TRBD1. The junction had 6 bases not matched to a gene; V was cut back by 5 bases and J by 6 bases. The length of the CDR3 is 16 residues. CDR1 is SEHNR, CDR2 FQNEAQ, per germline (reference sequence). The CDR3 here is CASSRYGTGGNSPLHF. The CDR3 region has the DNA TGTGCCAGCAGCCGATACGGGACAGGGGGTAATTCACCCCTCCACTTT.

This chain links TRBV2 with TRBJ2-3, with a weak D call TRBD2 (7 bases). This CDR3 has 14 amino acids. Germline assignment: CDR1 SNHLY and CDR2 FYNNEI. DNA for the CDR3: TGTGTCAACGCCAGGGGAGGGAGGGCAGATACGCAGTATTTT. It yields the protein CVNARGGRADTQYF.

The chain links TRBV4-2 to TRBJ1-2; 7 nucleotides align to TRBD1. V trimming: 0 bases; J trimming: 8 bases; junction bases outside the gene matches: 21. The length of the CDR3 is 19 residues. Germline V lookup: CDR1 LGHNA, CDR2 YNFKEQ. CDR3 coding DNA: TGTGCCAGCAGCCAAGATTTATTCTCTCGAGGGGGCAGAGCGAGAGGCTACACCTTC. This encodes CASSQDLFSRGGRARGYTF.

CDR3 DNA: TGTGCCAGCAGCCAAGTCACAGGGGCCCCAGAGACCCAGTACTTC. Translation: CASSQVTGAPETQYF. The J gene is TRBJ2-5, the V gene TRBV11-2, with 7 nucleotides matching TRBD1. Looked up from germline, CDR1 is SGHAT and CDR2 is FQNNGV. J gave up 4 bases and V 5 bases, and 10 bases lay outside the gene matches. CDR3 length: 15 amino acids.

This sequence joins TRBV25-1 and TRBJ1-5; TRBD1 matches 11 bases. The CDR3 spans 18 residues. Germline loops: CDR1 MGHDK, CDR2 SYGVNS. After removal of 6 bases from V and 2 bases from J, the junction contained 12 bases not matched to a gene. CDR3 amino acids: CASRGEDRGLTGNQPQHF. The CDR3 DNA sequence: TGTGCCAGCAGAGGGGAGGACAGGGGGCTTACTGGCAATCAGCCCCAGCATTTT.

CDR3 coding DNA: TGTGCCAGCAGTGGTCAGGGACAGCTCTATGGCTACACCTTC. The encoded protein is CASSGQGQLYGYTF. The rearrangement uses TRBV2 and TRBJ1-2; 7 bases align to TRBD1. CDR1 and CDR2 (germline): SNHLY, FYNNEI. This CDR3 region has 14 residues. J was trimmed by 4 bases and V by 4 bases; bases with no gene match: 6.

CDR3 residues: CASSPPGQTANTEAFF. The CDR3 DNA sequence: TGTGCCAGCAGTCCCCCCGGGCAGACAGCGAACACTGAAGCTTTCTTT. The chain combines TRBV28 with TRBJ1-1, with D maybe TRBD1 (5 bases). Germline loops: CDR1 MDHEN, CDR2 SYDVKM. The length of the CDR3 is 16 residues. V dropped 5 bases and J dropped 1 base, with 17 bases sitting between them.

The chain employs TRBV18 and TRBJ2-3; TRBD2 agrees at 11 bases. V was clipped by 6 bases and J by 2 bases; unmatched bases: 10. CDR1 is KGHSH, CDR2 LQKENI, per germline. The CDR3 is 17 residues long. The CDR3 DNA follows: TGTGCCAGCTCCCTAGGACTAGCGGGCCCTAACACAGATACGCAGTATTTT. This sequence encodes CASSLGLAGPNTDTQYF.

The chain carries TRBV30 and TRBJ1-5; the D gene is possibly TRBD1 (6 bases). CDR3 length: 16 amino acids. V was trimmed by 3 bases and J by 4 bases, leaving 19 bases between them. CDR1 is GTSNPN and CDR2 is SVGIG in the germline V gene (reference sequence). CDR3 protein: CAWRPGGAGSNQPQHF. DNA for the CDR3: TGTGCCTGGAGGCCGGGGGGGGCAGGGAGTAATCAGCCCCAGCATTTT.

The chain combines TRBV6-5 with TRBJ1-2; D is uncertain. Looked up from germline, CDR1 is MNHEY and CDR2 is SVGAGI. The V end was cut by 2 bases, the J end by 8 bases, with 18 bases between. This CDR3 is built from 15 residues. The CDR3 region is CASSYPESGLWGYTF. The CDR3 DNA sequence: TGTGCCAGCAGTTACCCGGAGTCGGGGTTGTGGGGCTACACCTTC.

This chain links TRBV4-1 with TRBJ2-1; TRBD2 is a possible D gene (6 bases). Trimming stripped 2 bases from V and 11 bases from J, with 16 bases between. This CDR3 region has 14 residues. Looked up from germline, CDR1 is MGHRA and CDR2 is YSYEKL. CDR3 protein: CASSQTGTSEQQFF. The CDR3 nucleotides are TGCGCCAGCAGCCAAACCGGGACTTCAGAGCAGCAGTTCTTC.

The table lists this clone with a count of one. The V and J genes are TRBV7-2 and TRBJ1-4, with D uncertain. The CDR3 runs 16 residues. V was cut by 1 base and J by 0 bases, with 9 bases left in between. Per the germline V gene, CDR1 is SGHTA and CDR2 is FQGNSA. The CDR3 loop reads CASSLVPQATNEKLFF. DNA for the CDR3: TGTGCCAGCAGCTTAGTACCTCAGGCAACTAATGAAAAACTGTTTTTT.

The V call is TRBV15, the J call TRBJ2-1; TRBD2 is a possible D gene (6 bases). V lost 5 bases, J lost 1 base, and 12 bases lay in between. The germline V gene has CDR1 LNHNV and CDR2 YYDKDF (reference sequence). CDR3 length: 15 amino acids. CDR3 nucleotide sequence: TGTGCCACCAGCGGAGCTGGGGGGTCCTACAATGAGCAGTTCTTC. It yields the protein CATSGAGGSYNEQFF.

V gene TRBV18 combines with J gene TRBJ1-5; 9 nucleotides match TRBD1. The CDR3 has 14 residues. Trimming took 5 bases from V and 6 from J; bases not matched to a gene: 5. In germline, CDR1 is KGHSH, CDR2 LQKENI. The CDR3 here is CASSADRGGQPQHF. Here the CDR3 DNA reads TGTGCCAGCTCAGCGGACAGGGGCGGTCAGCCCCAGCATTTT.

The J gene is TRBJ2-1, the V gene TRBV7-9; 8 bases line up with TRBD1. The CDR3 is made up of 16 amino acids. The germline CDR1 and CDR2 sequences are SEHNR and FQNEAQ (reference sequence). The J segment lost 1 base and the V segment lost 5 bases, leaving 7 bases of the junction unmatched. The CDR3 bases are TGTGCCAGCAGCCCCCCAGGGGGCCTGTCCTACAATGAGCAGTTCTTC. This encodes CASSPPGGLSYNEQFF.

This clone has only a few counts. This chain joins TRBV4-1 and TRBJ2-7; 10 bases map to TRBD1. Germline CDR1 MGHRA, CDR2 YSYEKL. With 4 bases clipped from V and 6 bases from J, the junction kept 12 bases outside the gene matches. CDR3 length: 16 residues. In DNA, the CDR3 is TGCGCCAGCAGCCCACAAGTCCGGACAGGGGGTCTCGAGCAGTACGTC. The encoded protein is CASSPQVRTGGLEQYV.

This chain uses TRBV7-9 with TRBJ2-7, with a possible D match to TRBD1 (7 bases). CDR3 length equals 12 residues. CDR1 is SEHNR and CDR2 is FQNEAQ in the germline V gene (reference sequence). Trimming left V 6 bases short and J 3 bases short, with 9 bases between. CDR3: CASRRDSYEQYF. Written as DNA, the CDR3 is TGTGCCAGCAGGCGGGACAGCTACGAGCAGTACTTC.

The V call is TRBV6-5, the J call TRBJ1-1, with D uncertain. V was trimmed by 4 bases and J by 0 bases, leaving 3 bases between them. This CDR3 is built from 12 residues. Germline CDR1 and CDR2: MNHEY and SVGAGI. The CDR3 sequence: CASSSMNTEAFF. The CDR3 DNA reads TGTGCCAGCAGTTCCATGAACACTGAAGCTTTCTTT.

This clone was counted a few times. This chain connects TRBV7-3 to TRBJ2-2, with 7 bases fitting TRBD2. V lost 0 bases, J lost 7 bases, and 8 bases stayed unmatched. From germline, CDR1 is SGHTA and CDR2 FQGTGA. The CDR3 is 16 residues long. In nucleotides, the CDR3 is TGTGCCAGCAGCTTAACTGCGGGAGTCGGGGACGGGGAGCTGTTTTTT. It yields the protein CASSLTAGVGDGELFF.

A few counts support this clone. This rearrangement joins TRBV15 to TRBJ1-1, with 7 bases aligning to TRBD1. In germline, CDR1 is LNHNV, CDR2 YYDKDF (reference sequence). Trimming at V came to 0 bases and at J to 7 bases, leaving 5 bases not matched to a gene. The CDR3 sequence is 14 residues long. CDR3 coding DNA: TGTGCCACCAGCAGAGAGTCCGGGACAGTTGAAGCTTTCTTT. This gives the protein CATSRESGTVEAFF. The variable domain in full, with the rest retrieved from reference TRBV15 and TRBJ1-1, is DAMVIQNPRYQVTQFGKPVTLSCSQTLNHNVMYWYQQKSSQAPKLLFHYYDKDFNNEADTPDNFQSRRPNTSFCFLDIRSPGLGDTAMYLCATSRESGTVEAFFGQGTRLTVV.

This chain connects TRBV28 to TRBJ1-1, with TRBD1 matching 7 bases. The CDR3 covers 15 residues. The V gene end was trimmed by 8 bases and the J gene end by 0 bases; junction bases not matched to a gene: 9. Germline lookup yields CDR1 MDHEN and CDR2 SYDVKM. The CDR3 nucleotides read TGTGCCAGCCCCCCCTCCAGGGGGATGAACACTGAAGCTTTCTTT. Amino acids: CASPPSRGMNTEAFF.

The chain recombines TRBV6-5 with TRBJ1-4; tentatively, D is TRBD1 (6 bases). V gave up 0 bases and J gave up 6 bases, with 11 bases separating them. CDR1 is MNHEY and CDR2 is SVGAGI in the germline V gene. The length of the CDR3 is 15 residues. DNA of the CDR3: TGTGCCAGCAGTTACTCGGGGGCTTCGTATGAAAAACTGTTTTTT. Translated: CASSYSGASYEKLFF.

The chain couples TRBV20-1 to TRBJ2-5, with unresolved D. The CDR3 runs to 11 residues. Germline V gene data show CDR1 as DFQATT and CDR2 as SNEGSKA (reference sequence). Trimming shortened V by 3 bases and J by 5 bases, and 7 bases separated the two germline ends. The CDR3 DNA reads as TGCAGTGCTAGTTGGCGGGAGACCCAGTACTTC. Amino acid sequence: CSASWRETQYF.

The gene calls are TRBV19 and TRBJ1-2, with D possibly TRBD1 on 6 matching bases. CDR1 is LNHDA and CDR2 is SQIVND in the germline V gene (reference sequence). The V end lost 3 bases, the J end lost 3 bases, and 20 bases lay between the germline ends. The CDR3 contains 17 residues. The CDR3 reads CASSMGSTAGDDYGYTF. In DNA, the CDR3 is TGTGCCAGTAGTATGGGAAGTACGGCAGGGGACGACTATGGCTACACCTTC.

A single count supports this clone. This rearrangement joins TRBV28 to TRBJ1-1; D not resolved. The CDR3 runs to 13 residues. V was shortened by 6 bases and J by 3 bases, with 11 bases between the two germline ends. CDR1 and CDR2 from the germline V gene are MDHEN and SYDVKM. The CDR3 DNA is TGTGCCAGCAGCCCCGAGGCATACACTGAAGCTTTCTTT. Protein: CASSPEAYTEAFF.

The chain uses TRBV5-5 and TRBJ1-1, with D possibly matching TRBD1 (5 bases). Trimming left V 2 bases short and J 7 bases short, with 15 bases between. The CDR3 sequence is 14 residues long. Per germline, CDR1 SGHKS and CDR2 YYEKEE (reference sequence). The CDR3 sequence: CASSFGGGKLEAFF. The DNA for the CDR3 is TGTGCCAGCAGCTTTGGCGGGGGAAAACTTGAAGCTTTCTTT.

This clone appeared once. As DNA, the CDR3 is TGTGCCAGCAGTGAAGCAGACGCAGGGGGCGGCCTGGGCGGCTACACCTTC. This translates into CASSEADAGGGLGGYTF. The chain couples TRBV6-1 to TRBJ1-2, with 8 positions matching TRBD1. J gave up 8 bases and V 0 bases, and 14 bases lay outside the gene matches. The CDR3 covers 17 residues. Germline values: CDR1 MNHNS, CDR2 SASEGT.

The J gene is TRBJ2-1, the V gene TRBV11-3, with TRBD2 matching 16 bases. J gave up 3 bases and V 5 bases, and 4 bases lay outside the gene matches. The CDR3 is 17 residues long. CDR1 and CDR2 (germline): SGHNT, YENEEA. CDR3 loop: CASSAGTSGRVYNEQFF. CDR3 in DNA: TGTGCCAGCAGCGCCGGGACTAGCGGGAGGGTCTACAATGAGCAGTTCTTC.